Following are 27 T cell receptor beta chains from one sample sequenced in a study of spatial heterogeneity in lung cancer. Time point given: blood at routine non-recurrence follow-up after resection. Whole RNA, isolated from tumor, nontumor lung or frozen PBMC, was sequenced without prior sorting. TCRdb ran MiXCR on the 5' RACE reads and lists one entry per CDR3 protein. Counted here are around 120,000 distinct CDR3 sequences, less than 15% occurring once; the ten biggest clones make up roughly 15%. The source was PBMCs, collected at follow-up. All receptors come from a male donor with early-stage non-small cell lung cancer.

This clonotype was detected only a few times. V usage is TRBV27 and J usage is TRBJ2-5; TRBD1 is a possible D gene (5 bases). The V end was cut by 3 bases, the J end by 7 bases, with 12 bases between. CDR3 length: 13 residues. Germline loops: CDR1 MNHEY, CDR2 SMNVEV (reference sequence). The CDR3 sequence is CASSLDIVGTQYF. The DNA for the CDR3 is TGTGCCAGCAGTTTGGACATAGTGGGGACCCAGTACTTC.

The chain has TRBV27 and TRBJ2-1; 9 positions match TRBD1. Germline lookup yields CDR1 MNHEY and CDR2 SMNVEV (reference sequence). This CDR3 is 16 amino acids long. V was pared by 5 bases and J by 7 bases, with 12 bases of the junction left unmatched. CDR3 sequence: CASSPPPGQGSNEQFF. CDR3 bases: TGTGCCAGCAGTCCACCCCCGGGACAGGGTAGTAATGAGCAGTTCTTC.

This clonotype appeared many times. The V and J genes are TRBV4-1 and TRBJ1-6; D is perhaps TRBD1 (5 bases). This CDR3 is built from 14 residues. V dropped 5 bases and J dropped 6 bases, with 11 bases sitting between them. Germline CDR1 and CDR2: MGHRA and YSYEKL. Here the CDR3 DNA reads TGCGCCAGCAGCTCCCGGGACGGTAATTCACCCCTCCACTTT. Protein: CASSSRDGNSPLHF.

The V and J genes are TRBV5-1 and TRBJ2-3; D unresolved. Germline lookup yields CDR1 SGHRS and CDR2 YFSETQ. Trimming took off 0 bases at V and 2 bases at J, with 7 bases between the two ends. The CDR3 length is 14 residues. The CDR3 protein is CASSLARDTDTQYF. The CDR3 nucleotides are TGCGCCAGCAGCTTGGCTAGGGACACAGATACGCAGTATTTT.

The chain uses TRBV28 and TRBJ2-2, with D unclear. This CDR3 is 18 amino acids long. Trimming shortened V by 5 bases and J by 4 bases, and 23 bases separated the two germline ends. Germline assignment: CDR1 MDHEN and CDR2 SYDVKM. The chain's CDR3 is CASSRWARVEKVTGELFF. CDR3 sequence (DNA): TGTGCCAGCAGTAGGTGGGCTCGCGTCGAAAAGGTCACCGGGGAGCTGTTTTTT. The full variable domain, with the rest looked up from reference TRBV28 and TRBJ2-2, is DVKVTQSSRYLVKRTGEKVFLECVQDMDHENMFWYRQDPGLGLRLIYFSYDVKMKEKGDIPEGYSVSREKKERFSLILESASTNQTSMYLCASSRWARVEKVTGELFFGEGSRLTVL.

At least ten counts were recorded for this clonotype. The gene calls are TRBV27 and TRBJ2-5; D unresolved. The V and J ends lost 3 bases and 2 bases respectively, with 10 bases between them. CDR3 length equals 14 residues. Germline-derived CDR1 and CDR2 are MNHEY and SMNVEV (reference sequence). The CDR3 DNA follows: TGTGCCAGCAGTTTTCTCGGTGGTCAAGAGACCCAGTACTTC. Protein product: CASSFLGGQETQYF.

The chain recombines TRBV6-5 with TRBJ2-1, with 8 nucleotides matching TRBD2. Losses at the gene ends were 5 bases for V and 7 bases for J; bases not matched to a gene: 13. The CDR3 covers 16 residues. Germline assignment: CDR1 MNHEY and CDR2 SVGAGI. CDR3 DNA sequence: TGTGCCAGCAGTCGCCCGGGTGTTAGCGGGGTAAATGAGCAGTTCTTC. Protein product: CASSRPGVSGVNEQFF.

This clonotype has just a few counts. This rearrangement joins TRBV6-5 to TRBJ1-6; perhaps TRBD1 as D (6 bases). The CDR3 has 15 residues. With 2 bases removed from V and 6 bases from J, the gap between germline ends came to 11 bases. Looked up from germline, CDR1 is MNHEY and CDR2 is SVGAGI. The CDR3 loop is CASSYTGQLNSPLHF. In DNA form, the CDR3 reads TGTGCCAGCAGTTACACCGGACAGCTTAATTCACCCCTCCACTTT.

This clonotype was observed a handful of times. The V gene is TRBV28, the J gene TRBJ2-1; 9 bases agree with TRBD2. After removal of 6 bases from V and 4 bases from J, the junction contained 7 bases not matched to a gene. The CDR3 length is 15 residues. CDR1 MDHEN and CDR2 SYDVKM come from the germline V gene. CDR3 loop: CASRAKRGAYNEQFF. As DNA, the CDR3 is TGTGCCAGCAGGGCCAAGCGGGGGGCTTACAATGAGCAGTTCTTC.

This clonotype was detected a few times. This rearrangement joins TRBV7-9 to TRBJ2-7, with 7 bases fitting TRBD1. The V segment lost 1 base and the J segment 3 bases; nucleotides outside the gene matches: 3. The V gene's germline CDR1 is SEHNR and CDR2 FQNEAQ (reference sequence). CDR3 size: 14 residues. CDR3 DNA sequence: TGTGCCAGCAGCTTAGGCCGGGACAGCTACGAGCAGTACTTC. Its protein is CASSLGRDSYEQYF. The whole variable domain, remainder taken from reference TRBV7-9 and TRBJ2-7, is DTGVSQNPRHKITKRGQNVTFRCDPISEHNRLYWYRQTLGQGPEFLTYFQNEAQLEKSRLLSDRFSAERPKGSFSTLEIQRTEQGDSAMYLCASSLGRDSYEQYFGPGTRLTVT.

This clonotype was seen repeatedly, ten times or more. The chain combines TRBV6-2 or TRBV6-3 with TRBJ1-5; weak D call: TRBD1 (6 bases). The CDR3 length is 14 residues. V lost 7 bases, J lost 3 bases, and 13 bases lay in between. Germline V gene lookup returns CDR1 MNHEY and CDR2 SVGEGT. CDR3 loop: CASTETGDNQPQHF. The CDR3 bases are TGTGCCAGCACTGAGACAGGAGACAATCAGCCCCAGCATTTT.

The gene calls are TRBV24-1 and TRBJ1-1; TRBD1 matches 7 bases. The germline gives CDR1 KGHDR, CDR2 SFDVKD. After removal of 8 bases from V and 4 bases from J, the junction contained 9 bases not matched to a gene. This CDR3 is built from 14 residues. In DNA, the CDR3 is TGTGCCACCAAAGGTCCAGGGGGAGGCACTGAAGCTTTCTTT. This gives the protein CATKGPGGGTEAFF.

This clonotype has just a few counts. The chain combines TRBV6-1 with TRBJ1-2; 7 nucleotides agree with TRBD1. V lost 0 bases to trimming and J lost 3 bases; unmatched junction nucleotides: 4. Germline V gene lookup returns CDR1 MNHNS and CDR2 SASEGT. The CDR3 consists of 15 residues. The CDR3 DNA sequence: TGTGCCAGCAGTGAAGCCCCGACAGGGTACTATGGCTACACCTTC. This sequence encodes CASSEAPTGYYGYTF.

The table lists this clonotype with a few counts. The chain recombines TRBV7-2 with TRBJ2-5, with a possible D match to TRBD1 (6 bases). Germline V gene lookup returns CDR1 SGHTA and CDR2 FQGNSA. The CDR3 loop spans 15 amino acids. Trimming cost V 3 bases and J 2 bases, with 13 bases left between them. This CDR3 reads CASSFTGTLQETQYF. CDR3 DNA: TGTGCCAGCAGCTTTACGGGGACACTTCAAGAGACCCAGTACTTC.

Only a few counts were recorded for this clonotype. The rearrangement joins TRBV5-1 to TRBJ2-7; 12 positions match TRBD1. The J segment lost 5 bases and the V segment lost 3 bases, leaving 9 bases of the junction unmatched. The CDR3 is 16 amino acids. CDR1 and CDR2 from the germline V gene are SGHRS and YFSETQ. Here the CDR3 reads CASSWAGTGGQNEQYF. As DNA, the CDR3 is TGCGCCAGCAGCTGGGCGGGGACAGGGGGCCAAAACGAGCAGTACTTC.

In its sample, this clonotype was seen a few times. The rearrangement joins TRBV10-3 to TRBJ1-3; D is uncertain. Germline V gene lookup returns CDR1 ENHRY and CDR2 SYGVKD. The CDR3 length is 15 residues. V was trimmed by 6 bases and J by 0 bases, leaving 12 bases between them. The CDR3 coding sequence is TGTGCCATCAGCTCTGCAGGCTCCTCTGGAAACACCATATATTTT. Protein: CAISSAGSSGNTIYF.

This clonotype has only a few counts. The CDR3, as DNA: TGTGCCAGCAGTCTGCCGGGACAGGGGTACATTCAGTACTTC. It specifies CASSLPGQGYIQYF. V usage is TRBV28 and J usage is TRBJ2-4, with 10 positions matching TRBD1. CDR1 and CDR2 from the germline V gene are MDHEN and SYDVKM. The junction had 6 bases not matched to a gene; V was cut back by 5 bases and J by 8 bases. The CDR3 consists of 14 residues.

The chain carries TRBV7-2 and TRBJ2-3, with D maybe TRBD2 (5 bases). This CDR3 comprises 15 residues. Germline V gives CDR1 SGHTA, CDR2 FQGNSA. V was clipped by 3 bases and J by 6 bases, with 16 bases between them. For the CDR3, the DNA is TGTGCCAGCAGCTTGTCGAGGCTAGCATCGGATACGCAGTATTTT. It codes for CASSLSRLASDTQYF. The whole variable domain, filled in from reference TRBV7-2 and TRBJ2-3, reads GAGVSQSPSNKVTEKGKDVELRCDPISGHTALYWYRQSLGQGLEFLIYFQGNSAPDKSGLPSDRFSAERTGGSVSTLTIQRTQQEDSAVYLCASSLSRLASDTQYFGPGTRLTVL.

V is TRBV3-1 and J is TRBJ1-5, with D hard to call. In germline, CDR1 is LGHDT, CDR2 YNNKEL (reference sequence). This CDR3 is built from 13 residues. Trimming left V 0 bases short and J 5 bases short, with 5 bases between. The CDR3 reads CASSQDLYQPQHF. In nucleotides, the CDR3 is TGTGCCAGCAGCCAAGATCTTTATCAGCCCCAGCATTTT.

This clonotype occurred a few times. The V call is TRBV24-1, the J call TRBJ2-2, with D unresolved. CDR1 and CDR2 (germline): KGHDR, SFDVKD. Between the trimmed V and J ends, which lost 4 bases and 6 bases, there was a span of 11 bases. There are 14 residues in the CDR3. CDR3 protein: CATSEIPFSGELFF. The CDR3 DNA reads as TGTGCCACCAGTGAGATCCCCTTTTCCGGGGAGCTGTTTTTT.

The chain has TRBV7-2 and TRBJ2-7; D unresolved. The CDR3 length is 14 residues. Trimming took 2 bases from V and 3 from J, leaving 11 bases between them. Germline V gives CDR1 SGHTA, CDR2 FQGNSA. The CDR3 is CASSLSPQSYEQYF. The CDR3 DNA is TGTGCCAGCAGCTTATCCCCACAGAGCTACGAGCAGTACTTC.

This clonotype was counted a few times. The chain carries TRBV5-1 and TRBJ2-5, with D perhaps matching TRBD2 (5 bases). V was cut by 2 bases and J by 2 bases, with 10 bases left in between. Per germline, CDR1 SGHRS and CDR2 YFSETQ. The CDR3 has 14 residues. The CDR3 coding sequence is TGCGCCAGCAGCTTAACGGGGATACAAGAGACCCAGTACTTC. It encodes CASSLTGIQETQYF. The full variable domain, rest sourced from reference TRBV5-1 and TRBJ2-5, is KAGVTQTPRYLIKTRGQQVTLSCSPISGHRSVSWYQQTPGQGLQFLFEYFSETQRNKGNFPGRFSGRQFSNSRSEMNVSTLELGDSALYLCASSLTGIQETQYFGPGTRLLVL.

In its sample, this clonotype was seen many times. V gene TRBV9 combines with J gene TRBJ2-3; tentative D call: TRBD2 (7 bases). Trimming took off 4 bases at V and 5 bases at J, with 26 bases between the two ends. This CDR3 contains 18 residues. Germline CDR1 reads SGDLS; CDR2 reads YYNGEE. CDR3 nucleotides: TGTGCCAGCAGCCCTGCCCCTGGCGGGGGCCGCGGGGGAGATACGCAGTATTTT. Translated: CASSPAPGGGRGGDTQYF.

This clonotype was counted at least ten times. The chain combines TRBV3-1 with TRBJ1-2; D gene ambiguous. Germline V lookup: CDR1 LGHDT, CDR2 YNNKEL (reference sequence). Trimming cost V 5 bases and J 0 bases, with 22 bases left between them. The CDR3 loop spans 18 amino acids. The CDR3 protein is CASSSRTDGWGANYGYTF. The CDR3 bases are TGTGCCAGCAGCTCAAGGACGGACGGATGGGGAGCTAACTATGGCTACACCTTC.

The J gene is TRBJ2-1, the V gene TRBV6-5; the D is unclear. Germline lookup yields CDR1 MNHEY and CDR2 SVGAGI. CDR3 length: 13 amino acids. V lost 2 bases and J 15 bases, leaving 17 bases between the germline ends. The CDR3 loop is CASSYITGHATFF. CDR3 DNA: TGTGCCAGCAGTTACATCACCGGCCACGCCACGTTCTTC.

This clonotype came up a few times. The chain carries TRBV2 and TRBJ1-3, with a tentative D call TRBD1 (5 bases). This CDR3 has 13 residues. V was pared by 8 bases and J by 1 base, with 9 bases between. Germline CDR1 and CDR2: SNHLY and FYNNEI. The CDR3 nucleotides read TGTGCCAGCCATGGGGGATCTGGAAACACCATATATTTT. Amino acid sequence: CASHGGSGNTIYF.

The V gene is TRBV7-6, the J gene TRBJ2-5, with D unresolved. Trimming stripped 1 base from V and 13 bases from J, with 4 bases between. This CDR3 has 9 amino acids. The germline gives CDR1 SGHVS, CDR2 FNYEAQ. Here the CDR3 reads CASSLEWYF. Here the CDR3 DNA reads TGTGCCAGCAGCTTAGAGTGGTACTTC.